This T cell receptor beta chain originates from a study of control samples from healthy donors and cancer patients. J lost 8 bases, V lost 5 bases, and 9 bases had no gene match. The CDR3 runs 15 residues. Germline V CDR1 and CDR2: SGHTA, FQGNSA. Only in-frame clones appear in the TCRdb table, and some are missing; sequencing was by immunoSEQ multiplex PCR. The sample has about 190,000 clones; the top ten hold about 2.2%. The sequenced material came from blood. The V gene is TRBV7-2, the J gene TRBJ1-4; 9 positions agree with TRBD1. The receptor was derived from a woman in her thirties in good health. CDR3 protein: CASSLTGGRVEKLFF. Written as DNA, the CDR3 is TGTGCCAGCAGCCTAACAGGGGGCCGTGTAGAAAAACTGTTTTTT.